A selection of T cell receptor beta chains follows, all from one sample in a study of T cells in Graves' hyperthyroidism and ophthalmopathy. TCRdb analysed the multiplex PCR reads with MiXCR anew, one entry per CDR3 protein. This table has approximately 520,000 distinct CDR3 sequences, about 24% appearing once. Sequenced input: blood. Every receptor here comes from a woman aged 25-40 years with Graves' ophthalmopathy. The CDR3 runs from the conserved cysteine through the conserved F or W. A D gene is named only where the DNA matches it firmly. Not all rows give a size; the values are once, few, many and, for expanded clones, a class.

. | TRBJ2-2 | TRBV4-1 | . | 15 | CASSQDNQGIGELFF | TGCGCCAGCAGCCAAGATAACCAGGGGATCGGGGAGCTGTTTTTT
TRBD1 | TRBJ1-5 | TRBV6-2/TRBV6-3 | . | 14 | CASSLQGFDQPQHF | TGTGCCAGCAGCCTACAGGGGTTTGATCAGCCCCAGCATTTT
. | TRBJ1-1 | TRBV6-1 | many | 13 | CASSGFTREGAFF | TGTGCCAGCAGTGGTTTCACGCGGGAAGGAGCTTTCTTT
. | TRBJ2-7 | TRBV12-3/TRBV12-4 | . | 13 | CASSFAPLYEQYF | TGTGCCAGCAGTTTCGCCCCCTTGTACGAGCAGTACTTC
. | TRBJ1-5 | TRBV2 | many | 14 | CASSPWIPNQPQHF | TGTGCCAGCAGTCCATGGATCCCCAATCAGCCCCAGCATTTT
. | TRBJ2-7 | TRBV4-1 | . | 15 | CASSQAGLAEYEQYF | TGCGCCAGCAGCCAAGCTGGGTTAGCGGAGTACGAGCAGTACTTC
TRBD1 | TRBJ1-2 | TRBV6-1 | . | 16 | CASSEPGQDRHYGYTF | TGTGCCAGCAGTGAACCCGGACAGGACAGACACTATGGCTACACCTTC
TRBD1 | TRBJ1-2 | TRBV12-3/TRBV12-4 | many | 16 | CASSSGQGLVGYGYTF | TGTGCCAGCAGTTCCGGACAGGGGTTGGTTGGCTATGGCTACACCTTC
TRBD1 | TRBJ2-7 | TRBV12-3/TRBV12-4 | many | 16 | CASSQAGTGGLREQYF | TGTGCCAGCAGTCAGGCCGGGACAGGGGGTCTGCGCGAGCAGTACTTC
. | TRBJ1-3 | TRBV5-6 | many | 15 | CASSLVGVIGNTIYF | TGTGCCAGCAGCTTGGTAGGGGTAATTGGAAACACCATATATTTT
. | TRBJ1-1 | TRBV11-3 | many | 13 | CASSLDRATEAFF | TGTGCCAGCAGCTTAGATCGGGCCACTGAAGCTTTCTTT
. | TRBJ2-2 | TRBV9 | few | 16 | CASSSPGRDYTGELFF | TGTGCCAGCAGCAGCCCCGGCCGGGACTACACCGGGGAGCTGTTTTTT
. | TRBJ2-7 | TRBV19 | . | 14 | CASRTDKSSYEQYF | TGTGCCAGTAGAACGGACAAGAGCTCCTACGAGCAGTACTTC
. | TRBJ2-7 | TRBV14 | many | 12 | CASGGPGGEQYF | TGTGCCAGCGGGGGACCAGGAGGCGAGCAGTACTTC
TRBD1 | TRBJ2-7 | TRBV25-1 | many | 15 | CASSDRDRALNEQYF | TGTGCCAGCAGTGACCGGGACAGGGCGTTGAACGAGCAGTACTTC
TRBD1 | TRBJ1-1 | TRBV6-1 | few | 14 | CASSQTGGMTEAFF | TGTGCCAGCAGCCAGACAGGGGGCATGACTGAAGCTTTCTTT
. | TRBJ2-7 | TRBV4-1 | few | 15 | CASSQVWQADYEQYF | TGCGCCAGCAGCCAAGTCTGGCAGGCCGACTACGAGCAGTACTTC
. | TRBJ1-2 | TRBV28 | many | 14 | CASSLPGAYYGYTF | TGTGCCAGCAGTTTGCCAGGGGCCTACTATGGCTACACCTTC
TRBD2 | TRBJ2-5 | TRBV29-1 | . | 14 | CSVVGAGGGETQYF | TGCAGCGTTGTCGGGGCGGGGGGAGGAGAGACCCAGTACTTC
. | TRBJ2-2 | TRBV6-1 | many | 14 | CATKEGAYTGELFF | TGTGCCACCAAGGAGGGGGCTTACACCGGGGAGCTGTTTTTT
TRBD1 | TRBJ1-2 | TRBV10-3 | . | 15 | CAISDGDSSRYGYTF | TGTGCCATCAGTGACGGGGACAGCTCCCGCTATGGCTACACCTTC
. | TRBJ2-5 | TRBV20-1 | many | 15 | CSARDTRGTQETQYF | TGCAGTGCTAGAGATACCCGGGGAACCCAAGAGACCCAGTACTTC
. | TRBJ2-7 | TRBV4-2 | many | 13 | CASSQRDGGEQYF | TGTGCCAGCAGCCAGCGGGACGGTGGGGAGCAGTACTTC
. | TRBJ1-1 | TRBV19 | many | 12 | CASSIVGGPAFF | TGTGCCAGTAGTATAGTTGGGGGACCAGCTTTCTTT
. | TRBJ1-3 | TRBV28 | many | 15 | CASRPGGLTGNTIYF | TGTGCCAGCAGACCGGGGGGTTTAACTGGAAACACCATATATTTT
TRBD1 | TRBJ1-2 | TRBV6-2/TRBV6-3 | many | 13 | CASRYGQVYGYTF | TGTGCCAGCAGATACGGACAGGTCTATGGCTACACCTTC
TRBD2 | TRBJ2-5 | TRBV20-1 | . | 13 | CSAGTSGAPLVYF | TGCAGTGCCGGGACTAGCGGGGCCCCTCTCGTTTACTTC
TRBD1 | TRBJ2-7 | TRBV6-2/TRBV6-3 | once | 14 | CASTNRDRGHEQYF | TGTGCCAGCACGAACCGGGACAGGGGCCACGAGCAGTACTTC
TRBD1 | TRBJ1-2 | TRBV5-8 | many | 16 | CASSLAAAGGASGYTF | TGTGCCAGCAGCTTGGCCGCGGCAGGGGGCGCGAGTGGCTACACCTTC
. | TRBJ1-5 | TRBV7-2 | many | 13 | CASSLDAGQPQHF | TGTGCCAGCAGCTTAGATGCGGGTCAGCCCCAGCATTTT
TRBD1 | TRBJ1-1 | TRBV5-1 | many | 14 | CASSLGRGDTEAFF | TGCGCCAGCAGCCTCGGCAGGGGGGACACTGAAGCTTTCTTT
. | TRBJ2-2 | TRBV27 | many | 15 | CASSLLAANTGELFF | TGTGCCAGCAGTTTACTGGCAGCGAACACCGGGGAGCTGTTTTTT
. | TRBJ1-3 | TRBV6-1 | . | 14 | CASRPPGAGNTIYF | TGTGCCAGCAGGCCTCCGGGGGCTGGAAACACCATATATTTT
TRBD2 | TRBJ2-5 | TRBV7-2 | many | 17 | CASSFKTSGTNRETQYF | TGTGCCAGCAGCTTTAAGACTAGCGGGACTAATCGGGAGACCCAGTACTTC
TRBD1 | TRBJ1-1 | TRBV12-5 | . | 18 | CASGLFGTGGPLNTEAFF | TGTGCTAGTGGTTTGTTCGGGACAGGGGGCCCTCTGAACACTGAAGCTTTCTTT
TRBD1 | TRBJ1-5 | TRBV12-5 | few | 20 | CASGFPTSTGTGAWNQPQHF | TGTGCTAGTGGTTTCCCAACTTCTACCGGGACAGGGGCCTGGAATCAGCCCCAGCATTTT
TRBD2 | TRBJ2-7 | TRBV7-2 | . | 13 | CASSSVAGGKQYF | TGTGCCAGCAGCAGCGTAGCGGGGGGCAAGCAGTACTTC
TRBD1 | TRBJ2-5 | TRBV28 | many | 15 | CASRVTGARVETQYF | TGTGCCAGCAGAGTGACAGGGGCCAGGGTAGAGACCCAGTACTTC
. | TRBJ2-5 | TRBV11-2 | many | 14 | CASSLFTGQETQYF | TGTGCCAGCAGCTTATTCACAGGCCAAGAGACCCAGTACTTC
. | TRBJ1-2 | TRBV2 | many | 14 | CASSEGALRYGYTF | TGTGCCAGCAGTGAGGGGGCACTCCGCTATGGCTACACCTTC
TRBD1 | TRBJ1-2 | TRBV6-5 | . | 15 | CASSYSTGGLYGYTF | TGTGCCAGCAGTTACTCGACAGGGGGCCTCTATGGCTACACCTTC
TRBD1 | TRBJ1-1 | TRBV11-1 | . | 17 | CASSSILRGQGNTEAFF | TGTGCCAGCAGTTCAATCTTAAGGGGACAGGGGAACACTGAAGCTTTCTTT
TRBD2 | TRBJ2-2 | TRBV20-1 | few | 15 | CSAVGTGGPAGELFF | TGCAGTGCGGTCGGAACGGGGGGGCCCGCCGGGGAGCTGTTTTTT
TRBD1 | TRBJ1-5 | TRBV7-8 | many | 14 | CASSFGTGGQPQHF | TGTGCCAGCAGCTTTGGGACAGGGGGTCAGCCCCAGCATTTT
. | TRBJ1-2 | TRBV27 | . | 15 | CASRPGGKPVYGYTF | TGTGCCAGCAGACCGGGGGGGAAGCCAGTCTATGGCTACACCTTC
TRBD1 | TRBJ1-1 | TRBV18 | . | 13 | CTSSHGQGPEAFF | TGTACCAGCTCTCACGGACAGGGCCCTGAAGCTTTCTTT
TRBD1 | TRBJ1-2 | TRBV5-1 | many | 17 | CASSLDRGTGESDGYTF | TGCGCCAGCAGCTTGGATCGTGGGACAGGGGAAAGTGATGGCTACACCTTC
. | TRBJ1-1 | TRBV19 | many | 11 | CASSITLGAFF | TGTGCCAGTAGTATCACCCTCGGAGCTTTCTTT
. | TRBJ1-1 | TRBV29-1 | . | 13 | CSPHGRLNTEAFF | TGCAGCCCTCATGGCCGGCTTAACACTGAAGCTTTCTTT
TRBD2 | TRBJ2-5 | TRBV11-2 | many | 16 | CASSPRLAGGGETQYF | TGTGCCAGCAGCCCACGACTAGCGGGGGGTGGGGAGACCCAGTACTTC
. | TRBJ1-1 | TRBV6-5 | many | 16 | CASSYSGPRRETEAFF | TGTGCCAGCAGTTACTCCGGCCCCAGGCGAGAGACTGAAGCTTTCTTT
. | TRBJ2-7 | TRBV6-5 | many | 16 | CASSSWAAGEAYEQYF | TGTGCCAGCAGTAGCTGGGCTGCCGGGGAGGCCTACGAGCAGTACTTC
. | TRBJ2-2 | TRBV11-2 | few | 15 | CASSFRDLYTGELFF | TGTGCCAGCAGCTTCAGGGACTTATACACCGGGGAGCTGTTTTTT
. | TRBJ2-7 | TRBV6-1 | many | 16 | CASTGYLRGRSYEQYF | TGTGCCAGCACAGGATATCTCCGGGGCCGCTCCTACGAGCAGTACTTC
TRBD2 | TRBJ2-2 | TRBV28 | . | 15 | CASSAGGKNTGELFF | TGTGCCAGCTCGGCGGGGGGGAAGAACACCGGGGAGCTGTTTTTT
. | TRBJ2-7 | TRBV5-6 | many | 11 | CASSNYYEQYF | TGTGCCAGCAGCAACTACTACGAGCAGTACTTC
. | TRBJ1-2 | TRBV7-2 | many | 15 | CASSLAITGNYGYTF | TGTGCCAGCAGCTTAGCGATTACAGGGAACTATGGCTACACCTTC
. | TRBJ2-5 | TRBV29-1 | many | 11 | CSVGGMETQYF | TGCAGCGTTGGGGGGATGGAGACCCAGTACTTC
TRBD1 | TRBJ1-1 | TRBV6-1 | few | 15 | CASSEEGQGNTEAFF | TGTGCCAGCAGTGAAGAGGGACAGGGCAACACTGAAGCTTTCTTT